This T cell receptor (beta chain) comes out of a study of shared clonotypes between healthy human individuals. Study-level points and caveats: Of the naive CD4 clonotypes, roughly 5.5% were shared across a handful of donors. Richness estimates generally favored naive over memory subsets.

About this clone: No antigen is known for it.

V was trimmed by 1 base and J by 5 bases, leaving 14 bases between them. The CDR3 loop spans 15 amino acids. The germline CDR1 and CDR2 sequences are SEHNR and FQNEAQ (reference sequence). Naive CD8 cells lacked CD45RO and underwent positive selection for CCR7, leaving out terminally differentiated effector memory CD45RA+ cells. Each subset's genomic DNA was shared equally among a number of immunoSEQ plates. Repertoires were generated with immunoSEQ multiplex PCR, while TCRdb's copy carries only in-frame clones and drops some. The sample lists around 2,000,000 clones; roughly 94% were seen once. The TCR was taken from a man younger than 35 in good health. What was sequenced was naive CD8+ T cells sorted from blood. The V call is TRBV7-9, the J call TRBJ1-2; maybe TRBD1 (5 bases). CDR3 residues: CASSLGEGLGYGYTF. The CDR3 DNA reads TGTGCCAGCAGCTTAGGGGAGGGGCTGGGATATGGCTACACCTTC.